Listed below are T cell receptor beta chains from one sample, sequenced in a study of cytomegalovirus exposure and HLA in healthy donors. TCRdb's table, derived via immunoSEQ multiplex PCR, lists solely in-frame clones and lacks some. The table includes 55,000 to 75,000 clones, just under 75% detected once. The sequencing input was PBMCs. The receptor source for this set is a human donor in good health. The CDR3 runs from the conserved cysteine through the conserved F or W. Each record gives: J gene, D gene, clone size, V gene, CDR3 protein, CDR3 DNA. D genes are given only for firm matches. Part of the rows lack a size; the others show once, few, many or a class for expanded clones.

TRBJ2-1 . . TRBV29-1 CSVPGSSSYNEQFF TGCAGCGTTCCCGGGAGTAGCTCCTACAATGAGCAGTTCTTC
TRBJ2-1 . . TRBV5-4 CASSSGSGGRSYNEQFF TGTGCCAGCAGCTCGGGATCGGGGGGCCGCTCCTACAATGAGCAGTTCTTC
TRBJ1-3 . . TRBV12-5 CASGRTKGDSGNTIYF TGTGCTAGTGGCCGAACCAAAGGGGACTCTGGAAACACCATATATTTT
TRBJ2-1 TRBD1 . TRBV6-4 CASSDSVGGQGRNEQFF TGTGCCAGCAGTGACTCAGTAGGCGGACAGGGCCGCAATGAGCAGTTCTTC
TRBJ2-3 TRBD1 once TRBV6-5 CASRRNRGRTDTQYF TGTGCCAGCAGACGCAACAGGGGGCGAACAGATACGCAGTATTTT
TRBJ1-2 . . TRBV29-1 CSVVEETGVKGGYTF TGCAGCGTTGTTGAGGAGACAGGCGTCAAGGGGGGCTACACCTTC
TRBJ1-5 . . TRBV7-8 CASSLRGGMAQHF TGTGCCAGCAGCTTAAGGGGGGGTATGGCCCAGCATTTT
TRBJ2-5 TRBD1 . TRBV19 CASSRGTGGETQYF TGTGCCAGTAGTCGAGGGACAGGGGGGGAGACCCAGTACTTC
TRBJ2-3 . . TRBV27 CASSSHFGTDTQYF TGTGCCAGCAGTTCCCACTTTGGCACAGATACGCAGTATTTT
TRBJ2-6 TRBD1 . TRBV27 CASSSAGTGAPGANVLTF TGTGCCAGCAGTTCGGCCGGGACAGGGGCCCCTGGGGCCAACGTCCTGACTTTC
TRBJ1-3 . . TRBV6-1 CASSLGEVRGNTIYF TGTGCCAGCAGCTTAGGGGAGGTCCGAGGAAACACCATATATTTT
TRBJ1-3 TRBD1 . TRBV4-1 CASSQDPGQGNTIYF TGCGCCAGCAGCCAAGATCCCGGACAGGGGAACACCATATATTTT
TRBJ1-1 . . TRBV7-9 CASSENWGGLGTEAFF TGTGCCAGCAGCGAAAACTGGGGGGGGCTGGGCACTGAAGCTTTCTTT
TRBJ1-6 . . TRBV5-1 CASSTELRDNSPLHF TGCGCCAGCAGCACCGAATTGAGAGATAATTCACCCCTCCACTTT
TRBJ2-2 TRBD2 once TRBV7-9 CSSSIGLVTGELFF TGTTCCAGCAGCATTGGACTAGTAACCGGGGAGCTGTTTTTT
TRBJ1-1 TRBD1 medium-sized TRBV5-1 CASSDRGNTEAFF TGCGCCAGCAGCGACAGGGGGAACACTGAAGCTTTCTTT
TRBJ2-1 TRBD2 . TRBV5-1 CASSLDGRSSNEQFF TGCGCCAGCAGCTTGGACGGGAGGAGTAGTAATGAGCAGTTCTTC
TRBJ2-3 TRBD2 . TRBV5-4 CASSRMGGSAGGTDTQYF TGTGCCAGCAGCCGAATGGGGGGCTCAGCGGGAGGCACAGATACGCAGTATTTT